One sample yielded the 11 T cell receptor beta chains listed below, sequenced in a study of T cells in Graves' hyperthyroidism and ophthalmopathy. TCR beta CDR3 regions were amplified from RNA. An initial round of RT-PCR targeting the TCR CDR3 relied on the HTBI primer set. A single record per CDR3 protein comes from TCRdb applying MiXCR to the multiplex PCR reads. The data show hundreds of thousands of distinct CDR3 sequences, around 20% seen once. The sample comprised blood. Every receptor here comes from a man aged 40-49 years with Graves' ophthalmopathy.

The V call is TRBV4-3, the J call TRBJ2-3, with D unresolved. The V and J ends lost 5 bases and 3 bases respectively, with 15 bases between them. Germline lookup yields CDR1 LGHNA and CDR2 YSLEER. This CDR3 has 15 amino acids. In DNA form, the CDR3 reads TGCGCCAGCAGCGAAAGAGGACGTAGAACAGATACGCAGTATTTT. Its protein product is CASSERGRRTDTQYF.

The rearrangement links TRBV30 to TRBJ1-2; 7 bases are shared with TRBD1. This CDR3 has 15 amino acids. Per the germline V gene, CDR1 is GTSNPN and CDR2 is SVGIG (reference sequence). J lost 9 bases, V lost 4 bases, and 17 bases had no gene match. The CDR3 sequence: CAWTNGRQGDQRYTF. Written as DNA, the CDR3 is TGTGCCTGGACTAATGGACGACAGGGAGATCAACGCTACACCTTC.

This clonotype was observed many times. The chain has TRBV12-3 or TRBV12-4 and TRBJ2-3, with D perhaps TRBD1 or TRBD2 (5 bases each). The CDR3 has 16 residues. The V end was cut by 6 bases, the J end by 0 bases, with 16 bases between. The CDR3: CASRPEFGASTDTQYF. CDR3 coding DNA: TGTGCCAGCAGGCCCGAGTTCGGGGCCAGCACAGATACGCAGTATTTT.

This clonotype was counted ten times or more. The chain links TRBV3-1 to TRBJ1-2, with 7 bases fitting TRBD1. This CDR3 comprises 15 residues. The junction had 10 bases not matched to a gene; V was cut back by 1 base and J by 8 bases. Germline CDR1 LGHDT, CDR2 YNNKEL (reference sequence). The CDR3 here is CASSQGRTGVGGYTF. The CDR3 DNA follows: TGTGCCAGCAGCCAAGGGAGGACAGGAGTGGGAGGCTACACCTTC.

This clonotype was picked up a small number of times. The chain is built from TRBV27 and TRBJ1-2; TRBD1 matches at 9 bases. Germline values: CDR1 MNHEY, CDR2 SMNVEV (reference sequence). The CDR3 contains 13 residues. V gave up 10 bases and J gave up 8 bases; unmatched junction bases: 11. CDR3 DNA: TGTGCCACCCAGTCAGGGACAGGGCGCGGCTACACCTTC. Amino acid sequence: CATQSGTGRGYTF.

The chain carries TRBV27 and TRBJ2-2; D remains unclear. CDR3 size: 13 residues. In germline, CDR1 is MNHEY, CDR2 SMNVEV (reference sequence). The V and J ends lost 6 bases and 6 bases respectively, with 11 bases between them. The chain's CDR3 is CASRLSWAGELFF. The DNA of the CDR3 is TGTGCCAGCAGGCTCAGTTGGGCCGGGGAGCTGTTTTTT.

The chain has TRBV11-2 and TRBJ2-3; 7 bases line up with TRBD2. Per germline, CDR1 SGHAT and CDR2 FQNNGV. V lost 3 bases, J lost 2 bases, and 8 bases stayed unmatched. The CDR3 loop spans 16 amino acids. For the CDR3, the DNA is TGTGCCAGCAGCTTTAGGGCTAGCGGAACCACAGATACGCAGTATTTT. This codes for CASSFRASGTTDTQYF.

This clonotype appeared a few times. The chain has TRBV6-5 and TRBJ1-2; D gene unclear. V was pared by 0 bases and J by 2 bases, with 4 bases between. Germline assignment: CDR1 MNHEY and CDR2 SVGAGI. This CDR3 region has 13 residues. CDR3 coding DNA: TGTGCCAGCAGTTACTCAGGGAACTATGGCTACACCTTC. Translating it yields CASSYSGNYGYTF.

This clonotype was detected ten times or more. The chain carries TRBV3-1 and TRBJ2-3; the D gene is possibly TRBD1 (6 bases). From germline, CDR1 is LGHDT and CDR2 YNNKEL (reference sequence). Trimming took off 0 bases at V and 2 bases at J, with 12 bases between the two ends. The CDR3 consists of 16 residues. CDR3 in amino acids: CASSQDLGATTDTQYF. CDR3 bases: TGTGCCAGCAGCCAAGATTTGGGGGCCACCACAGATACGCAGTATTTT.

The chain combines TRBV5-1 with TRBJ2-5; D is unresolved. Germline values: CDR1 SGHRS, CDR2 YFSETQ. The V end was cut by 2 bases, the J end by 0 bases, with 11 bases between. The CDR3 is 15 amino acids. The CDR3 DNA reads as TGCGCCAGCAGCTTACAAGCGCAGTACCAAGAGACCCAGTACTTC. As protein: CASSLQAQYQETQYF.

This clonotype occurred a few times. CDR3 region: CASSFWDQPQHF. The CDR3 bases are TGTGCCAGCAGTTTCTGGGATCAGCCCCAGCATTTT. The genes are TRBV27 and TRBJ1-5; D uncertain. V lost 3 bases and J lost 5, with 5 bases in between. Germline V gene lookup returns CDR1 MNHEY and CDR2 SMNVEV (reference sequence). This CDR3 region has 12 residues.